This T cell receptor (beta chain) was observed in a study of blood T cell repertoires in COVID-19. V was cut by 7 bases and J by 4 bases, with 14 bases left in between. The CDR3 totals 14 residues. Looked up from germline, CDR1 is MDHEN and CDR2 is SYDVKM. Repertoires were generated with immunoSEQ multiplex PCR, while TCRdb's copy carries only in-frame clones and drops some. The table lists fewer than 90,000 clones, about 83% of them singletons. The rearrangement links TRBV28 to TRBJ1-3; D is uncertain. Sequencing input: peripheral blood. This receptor was identified in a man in his 70s with acute or convalescent COVID-19. The CDR3 DNA reads TGTGCCAGCACCCAGAGGGTGCAGGGAAACACCATATATTTT. As protein: CASTQRVQGNTIYF.